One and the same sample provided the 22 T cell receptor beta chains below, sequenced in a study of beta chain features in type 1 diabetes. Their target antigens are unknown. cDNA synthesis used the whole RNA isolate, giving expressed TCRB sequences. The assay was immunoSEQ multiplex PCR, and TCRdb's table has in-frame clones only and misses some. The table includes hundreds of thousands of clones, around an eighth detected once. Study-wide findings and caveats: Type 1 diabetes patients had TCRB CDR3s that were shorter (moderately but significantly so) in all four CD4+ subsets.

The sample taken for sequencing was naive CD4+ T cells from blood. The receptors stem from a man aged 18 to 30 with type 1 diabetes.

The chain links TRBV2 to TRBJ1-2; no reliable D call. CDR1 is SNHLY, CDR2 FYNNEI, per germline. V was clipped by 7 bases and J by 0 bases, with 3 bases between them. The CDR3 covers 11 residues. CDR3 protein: CASTPNYGYTF. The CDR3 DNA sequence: TGTGCCAGCACCCCTAACTATGGCTACACCTTC.

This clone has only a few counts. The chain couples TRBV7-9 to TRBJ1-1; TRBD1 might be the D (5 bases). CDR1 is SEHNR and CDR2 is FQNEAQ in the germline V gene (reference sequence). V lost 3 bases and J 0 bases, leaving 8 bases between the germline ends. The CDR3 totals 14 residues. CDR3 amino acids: CASSFGGVNTEAFF. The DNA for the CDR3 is TGTGCCAGCAGCTTCGGGGGGGTGAACACTGAAGCTTTCTTT.

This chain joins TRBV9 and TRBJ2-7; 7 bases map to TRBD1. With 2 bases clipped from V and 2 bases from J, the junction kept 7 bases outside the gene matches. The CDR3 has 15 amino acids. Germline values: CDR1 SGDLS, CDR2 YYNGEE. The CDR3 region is CASSVASGTAYEQYF. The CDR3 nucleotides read TGTGCCAGCAGCGTGGCCTCCGGGACAGCCTACGAGCAGTACTTC.

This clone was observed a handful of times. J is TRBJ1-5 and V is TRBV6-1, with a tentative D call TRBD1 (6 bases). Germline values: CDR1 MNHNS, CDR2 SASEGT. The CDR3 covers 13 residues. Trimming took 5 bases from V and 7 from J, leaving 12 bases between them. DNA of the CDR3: TGTGCCAGCAGTACAGGGCGCGACCAGCCCCAGCATTTT. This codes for CASSTGRDQPQHF.

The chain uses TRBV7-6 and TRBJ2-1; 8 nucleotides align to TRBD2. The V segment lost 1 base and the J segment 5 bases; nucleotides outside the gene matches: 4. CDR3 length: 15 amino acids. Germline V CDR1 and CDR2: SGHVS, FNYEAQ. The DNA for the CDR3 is TGTGCCAGCAGCTTAGTACGGGGGGGCGACAATGAGCAGTTCTTC. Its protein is CASSLVRGGDNEQFF. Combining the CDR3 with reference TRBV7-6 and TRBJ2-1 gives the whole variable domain GAGVSQSPRYKVTKRGQDVALRCDPISGHVSLYWYRQALGQGPEFLTYFNYEAQQDKSGLPNDRFSAERPEGSISTLTIQRTEQRDSAMYRCASSLVRGGDNEQFFGPGTRLTVL.

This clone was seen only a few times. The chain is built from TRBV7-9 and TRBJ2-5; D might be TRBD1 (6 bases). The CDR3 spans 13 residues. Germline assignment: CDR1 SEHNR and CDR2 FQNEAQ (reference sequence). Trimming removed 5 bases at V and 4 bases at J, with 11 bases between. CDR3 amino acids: CASSQGGRETQYF. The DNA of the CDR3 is TGTGCCAGCAGCCAAGGGGGTAGAGAGACCCAGTACTTC.

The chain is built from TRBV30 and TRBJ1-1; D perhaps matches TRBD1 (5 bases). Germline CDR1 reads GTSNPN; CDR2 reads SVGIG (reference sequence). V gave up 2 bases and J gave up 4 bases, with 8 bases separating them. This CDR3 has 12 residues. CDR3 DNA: TGTGCCTGGAGTATGGGGGTCACTGAAGCTTTCTTT. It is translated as CAWSMGVTEAFF.

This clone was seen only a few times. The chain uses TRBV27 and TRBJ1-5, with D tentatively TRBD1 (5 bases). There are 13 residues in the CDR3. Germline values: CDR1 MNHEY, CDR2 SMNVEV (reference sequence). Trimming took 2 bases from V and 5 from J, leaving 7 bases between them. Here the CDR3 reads CASSLGADQPQHF. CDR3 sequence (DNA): TGTGCCAGCAGTTTAGGGGCAGATCAGCCCCAGCATTTT.

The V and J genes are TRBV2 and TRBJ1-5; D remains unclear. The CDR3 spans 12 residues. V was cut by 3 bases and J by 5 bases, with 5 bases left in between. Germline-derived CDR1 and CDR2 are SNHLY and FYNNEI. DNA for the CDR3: TGTGCCAGCAGTGACGGGGATCAGCCCCAGCATTTT. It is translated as CASSDGDQPQHF.

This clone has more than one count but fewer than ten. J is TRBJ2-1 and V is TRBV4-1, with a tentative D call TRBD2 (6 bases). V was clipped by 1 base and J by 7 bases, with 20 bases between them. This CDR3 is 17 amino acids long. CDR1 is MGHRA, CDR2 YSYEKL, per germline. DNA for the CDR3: TGCGCCAGCAGCCAAGGAGATCGGGCTAGCGAAGGGAATGAGCAGTTCTTC. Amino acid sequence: CASSQGDRASEGNEQFF.

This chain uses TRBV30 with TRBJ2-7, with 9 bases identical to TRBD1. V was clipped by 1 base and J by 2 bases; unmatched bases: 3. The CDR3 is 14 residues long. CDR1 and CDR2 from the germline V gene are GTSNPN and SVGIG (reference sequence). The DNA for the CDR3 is TGTGCCTGGAGTGGGGGACAGGGTACCTACGAGCAGTACTTC. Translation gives CAWSGGQGTYEQYF.

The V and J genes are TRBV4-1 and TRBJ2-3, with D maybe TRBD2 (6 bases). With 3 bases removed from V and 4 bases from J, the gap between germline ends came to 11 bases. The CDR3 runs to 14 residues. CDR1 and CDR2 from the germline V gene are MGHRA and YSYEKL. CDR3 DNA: TGCGCCAGCAGCCATCCCTGGGAGGCAGATACGCAGTATTTT. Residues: CASSHPWEADTQYF.

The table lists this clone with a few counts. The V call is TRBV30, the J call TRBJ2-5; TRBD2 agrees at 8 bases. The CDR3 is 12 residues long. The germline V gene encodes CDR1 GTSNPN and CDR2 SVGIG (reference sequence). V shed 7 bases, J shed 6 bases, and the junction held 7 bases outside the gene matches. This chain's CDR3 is CASNRGGQTQYF. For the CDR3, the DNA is TGTGCCTCGAACCGGGGGGGGCAGACCCAGTACTTC.

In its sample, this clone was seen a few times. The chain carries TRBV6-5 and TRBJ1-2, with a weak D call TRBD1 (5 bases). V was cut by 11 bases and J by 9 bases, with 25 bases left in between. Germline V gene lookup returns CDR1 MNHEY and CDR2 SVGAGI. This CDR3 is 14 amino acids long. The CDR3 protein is CAAYSRGLTSSYTF. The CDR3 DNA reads TGTGCCGCTTATTCACGGGGCCTCACCTCTAGCTACACCTTC.

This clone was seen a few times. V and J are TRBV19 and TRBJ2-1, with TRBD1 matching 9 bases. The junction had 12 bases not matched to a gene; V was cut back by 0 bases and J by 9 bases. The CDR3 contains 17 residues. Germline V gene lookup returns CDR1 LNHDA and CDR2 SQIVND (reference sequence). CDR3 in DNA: TGTGCCAGTAGTATAGATCGCTGGACAGGGGATAGGGGTGAGCAGTTCTTC. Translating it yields CASSIDRWTGDRGEQFF.

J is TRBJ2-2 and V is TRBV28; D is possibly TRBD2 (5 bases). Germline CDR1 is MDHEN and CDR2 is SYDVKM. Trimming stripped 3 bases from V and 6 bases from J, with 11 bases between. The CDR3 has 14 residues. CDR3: CASSFSEGPGELFF. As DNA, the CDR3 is TGTGCCAGCAGTTTCAGTGAGGGTCCCGGGGAGCTGTTTTTT. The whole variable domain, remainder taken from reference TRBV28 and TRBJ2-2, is DVKVTQSSRYLVKRTGEKVFLECVQDMDHENMFWYRQDPGLGLRLIYFSYDVKMKEKGDIPEGYSVSREKKERFSLILESASTNQTSMYLCASSFSEGPGELFFGEGSRLTVL.

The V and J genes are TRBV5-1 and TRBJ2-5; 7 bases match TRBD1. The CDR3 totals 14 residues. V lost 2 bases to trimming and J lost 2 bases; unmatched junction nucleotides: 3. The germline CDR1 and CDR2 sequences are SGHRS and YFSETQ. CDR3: CASSLQGKQETQYF. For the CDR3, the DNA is TGCGCCAGCAGCTTACAGGGGAAACAAGAGACCCAGTACTTC.

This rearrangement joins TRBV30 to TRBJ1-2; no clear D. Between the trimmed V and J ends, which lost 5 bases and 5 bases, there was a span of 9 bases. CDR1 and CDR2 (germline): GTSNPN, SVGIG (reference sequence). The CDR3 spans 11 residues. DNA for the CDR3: TGTGCCTGGTTGAGAGGGTATGGCTACACCTTC. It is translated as CAWLRGYGYTF.

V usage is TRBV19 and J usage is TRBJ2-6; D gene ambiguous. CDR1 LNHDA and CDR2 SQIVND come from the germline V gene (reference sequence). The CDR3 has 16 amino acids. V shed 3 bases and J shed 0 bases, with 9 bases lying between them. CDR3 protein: CASSIAGGSGANVLTF. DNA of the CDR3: TGTGCCAGTAGTATTGCTGGCGGCTCTGGGGCCAACGTCCTGACTTTC.

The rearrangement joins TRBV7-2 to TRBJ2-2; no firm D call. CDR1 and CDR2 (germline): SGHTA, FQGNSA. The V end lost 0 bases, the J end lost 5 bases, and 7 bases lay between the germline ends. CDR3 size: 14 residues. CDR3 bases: TGTGCCAGCAGCTTAGCGCAAATAACCGGGGAGCTGTTTTTT. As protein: CASSLAQITGELFF.

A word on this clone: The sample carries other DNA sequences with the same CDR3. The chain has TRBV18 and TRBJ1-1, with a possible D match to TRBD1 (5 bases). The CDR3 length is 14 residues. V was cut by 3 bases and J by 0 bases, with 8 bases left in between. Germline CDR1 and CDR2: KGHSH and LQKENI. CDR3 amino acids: CASSPGTVNTEAFF. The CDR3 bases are TGTGCCAGCTCACCCGGGACGGTGAACACTGAAGCTTTCTTT.

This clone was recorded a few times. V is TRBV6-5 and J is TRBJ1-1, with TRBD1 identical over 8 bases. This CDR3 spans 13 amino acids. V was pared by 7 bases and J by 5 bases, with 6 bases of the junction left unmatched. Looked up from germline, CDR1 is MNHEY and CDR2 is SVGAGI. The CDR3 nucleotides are TGTGCCAGCACCCCACAGGGGGGTACTGAAGCTTTCTTT. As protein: CASTPQGGTEAFF.